Shown below are 23 T cell receptor beta chains from a single sample sequenced in a study of immune cell composition in non-small cell lung cancer. TCRdb's table, derived via immunoSEQ multiplex PCR, lists solely in-frame clones and lacks some. The sample yields several thousand clones, 82% seen once. Normal lung sampling was at least 3 cm from the tumour, as distant as possible. Sequences were obtained from non-adjacent lung tissue. These receptors were obtained from a human donor with non-small cell lung cancer.

The V call is TRBV5-1, the J call TRBJ2-7; 7 bases align to TRBD1. There are 17 residues in the CDR3. Germline CDR1 and CDR2: SGHRS and YFSETQ. V gave up 3 bases and J gave up 0 bases; unmatched junction bases: 12. In nucleotides, the CDR3 is TGCGCCAGCAGCTGGGGGCCCCCGGGACAGAGCTCCTACGAGCAGTACTTC. Residues: CASSWGPPGQSSYEQYF.

The CDR3 loop is CASSSGLAAGELFF. CDR3 DNA: TGTGCCAGCAGTTCGGGACTAGCGGCCGGGGAGCTGTTTTTT. This chain connects TRBV27 to TRBJ2-2; 11 nucleotides line up with TRBD2. From germline, CDR1 is MNHEY and CDR2 SMNVEV (reference sequence). Trimming at V came to 4 bases and at J to 6 bases, leaving 1 base not matched to a gene. This CDR3 is 14 amino acids long.

V and J are TRBV18 and TRBJ1-1, with D perhaps TRBD1 (5 bases). Germline lookup yields CDR1 KGHSH and CDR2 LQKENI. V was cut by 1 base and J by 4 bases, with 13 bases left in between. CDR3 length equals 15 residues. The CDR3 DNA is TGTGCCAGCTCACCACTATTTCAGGGAAGCACTGAAGCTTTCTTT. It is translated as CASSPLFQGSTEAFF.

V and J are TRBV7-8 and TRBJ2-7; possibly TRBD1 for D (5 bases). V was clipped by 1 base and J by 5 bases, with 6 bases between them. This CDR3 is 12 amino acids long. CDR1 and CDR2 from the germline V gene are SGHVS and FQNEAQ. Written as DNA, the CDR3 is TGTGCCAGCAGCTTAGTGGACAACGAGCAGTACTTC. Translating gives CASSLVDNEQYF.

DNA of the CDR3: TGTGCCACCAGCAGAACGACAGGGTCCTTTGGAAACACCATATATTTT. This gives the protein CATSRTTGSFGNTIYF. The V and J genes are TRBV15 and TRBJ1-3; TRBD1 matches 7 bases. This CDR3 spans 16 amino acids. In germline, CDR1 is LNHNV, CDR2 YYDKDF (reference sequence). Trimming at V came to 2 bases and at J to 3 bases, leaving 7 bases not matched to a gene.

The rearrangement uses TRBV7-9 and TRBJ2-3; 9 bases match TRBD2. Germline V gene data show CDR1 as SEHNR and CDR2 as FQNEAQ (reference sequence). The length of the CDR3 is 15 residues. Trimming took 1 base from V and 4 from J; bases not matched to a gene: 3. The DNA for the CDR3 is TGTGCCAGCAGCTTAGGCGGGAGGGCCTCAGATACGCAGTATTTT. It encodes CASSLGGRASDTQYF.

The V call is TRBV9, the J call TRBJ2-5; D possibly corresponds to TRBD2 (6 bases). The CDR3 is 16 residues long. CDR1 SGDLS and CDR2 YYNGEE come from the germline V gene. V dropped 0 bases and J dropped 0 bases, with 12 bases sitting between them. The CDR3 sequence is CASSVAGRTNQETQYF. The CDR3 DNA follows: TGTGCCAGCAGCGTAGCTGGCCGGACTAACCAAGAGACCCAGTACTTC.

The CDR3 nucleotides are TGTGCCAGCAGTTTAGGACTAGCGGGAGGGCGTAATGAGCAGTTCTTC. Translated, it gives CASSLGLAGGRNEQFF. The chain is built from TRBV28 and TRBJ2-1; 15 bases agree with TRBD2. The CDR3 is 16 residues long. The germline CDR1 and CDR2 sequences are MDHEN and SYDVKM. The ends lost 2 bases at V and 7 bases at J; junction bases unmatched: 3.

The chain has TRBV21-1 and TRBJ2-1; the DNA was not used to check the table's D call, TRBD2. TRBV21-1 counts as a pseudogene. The CDR3 totals 13 residues. CDR3 nucleotides: TGTGCCAGCAGCAAAAGGAGAAACAATGAGCAGTTCTTC. Its protein is CASSKRRNNEQFF.

This clone was seen a few times. V usage is TRBV7-9 and J usage is TRBJ1-5; D gene unclear. Germline V gives CDR1 SEHNR, CDR2 FQNEAQ (reference sequence). The V gene lost 1 base and the J gene lost 0 bases, with 7 bases spanning the gap. CDR3 length equals 15 residues. As DNA, the CDR3 is TGTGCCAGCAGCTTAGGAGGGTATAGCAATCAGCCCCAGCATTTT. Amino acids: CASSLGGYSNQPQHF. Drawing the rest from reference TRBV7-9 and TRBJ1-5, the complete variable domain is DTGVSQNPRHKITKRGQNVTFRCDPISEHNRLYWYRQTLGQGPEFLTYFQNEAQLEKSRLLSDRFSAERPKGSFSTLEIQRTEQGDSAMYLCASSLGGYSNQPQHFGDGTRLSIL.

CDR3 residues: CASSLAGLPNEKLFF. DNA for the CDR3: TGCGCCAGCAGCCTGGCGGGACTCCCTAATGAAAAACTGTTTTTT. The chain recombines TRBV4-1 with TRBJ1-4; possible D gene TRBD1, 5 bases. This CDR3 spans 15 amino acids. The V gene's germline CDR1 is MGHRA and CDR2 YSYEKL. V dropped 4 bases and J dropped 3 bases, with 12 bases sitting between them.

The chain is built from TRBV2 and TRBJ1-1, with TRBD1 matching 12 bases. The CDR3 is made up of 12 amino acids. CDR1 is SNHLY and CDR2 is FYNNEI in the germline V gene. V was clipped by 10 bases and J by 6 bases; unmatched bases: 3. CDR3 residues: CAKRDRGPEAFF. In DNA form, the CDR3 reads TGTGCCAAACGGGACAGGGGGCCTGAAGCTTTCTTT.

The rearrangement uses TRBV28 and TRBJ2-7; 7 bases match TRBD1. The ends lost 6 bases at V and 7 bases at J; junction bases unmatched: 6. CDR3 length equals 12 residues. Germline V CDR1 and CDR2: MDHEN, SYDVKM. The CDR3 reads CASRGQPGEQYF. The CDR3 nucleotides are TGTGCCAGCAGGGGACAGCCGGGGGAGCAGTACTTC. Drawing the rest from reference TRBV28 and TRBJ2-7, the complete variable domain is DVKVTQSSRYLVKRTGEKVFLECVQDMDHENMFWYRQDPGLGLRLIYFSYDVKMKEKGDIPEGYSVSREKKERFSLILESASTNQTSMYLCASRGQPGEQYFGPGTRLTVT.

In DNA, the CDR3 is TGTGCCAGCAGCCCTGACCCCAGGGGTGGCAATCAGCCCCAGCATTTT. It codes for CASSPDPRGGNQPQHF. The chain couples TRBV11-2 to TRBJ1-5, with D possibly being TRBD1 (6 bases). The germline V gene encodes CDR1 SGHAT and CDR2 FQNNGV. Between the trimmed V and J ends, which lost 5 bases and 2 bases, there was a span of 16 bases. This CDR3 is 16 amino acids long.

This chain joins TRBV28 and TRBJ1-1; D ambiguous. Per germline, CDR1 MDHEN and CDR2 SYDVKM. The V and J ends lost 3 bases and 4 bases respectively, with 12 bases between them. The CDR3 is 14 amino acids. The CDR3: CASSFVASGTEAFF. The CDR3 DNA follows: TGTGCCAGCAGTTTCGTGGCCTCGGGCACTGAAGCTTTCTTT.

This chain links TRBV11-2 with TRBJ1-2; 9 bases are a match to TRBD1. This CDR3 has 15 residues. CDR1 is SGHAT, CDR2 FQNNGV, per germline. After removal of 0 bases from V and 6 bases from J, the junction contained 5 bases not matched to a gene. CDR3 loop: CASSLDQGTGNGYTF. CDR3 coding DNA: TGTGCCAGCAGCTTAGATCAGGGGACAGGGAATGGCTACACCTTC.

The rearrangement uses TRBV4-1 and TRBJ1-3, with 7 bases lining up with TRBD1. The CDR3 is 15 amino acids. J gave up 0 bases and V 2 bases, and 1 base lay outside the gene matches. CDR1 is MGHRA, CDR2 YSYEKL, per germline. The CDR3 nucleotides read TGCGCCAGCAGCCAAAGGGACAGCTCTGGAAACACCATATATTTT. Its translation is CASSQRDSSGNTIYF.

The chain joins TRBV5-4 to TRBJ1-2, with 8 bases that match TRBD1. J lost 6 bases, V lost 4 bases, and 5 bases had no gene match. Looked up from germline, CDR1 is SGHNT and CDR2 is YYREEE (reference sequence). The CDR3 has 13 residues. DNA of the CDR3: TGTGCCAGCAGCATACAGGGGGTGAATGGCTACACCTTC. It yields the protein CASSIQGVNGYTF.

The CDR3 sequence: CARQGGPGQGAFF. DNA of the CDR3: TGTGCCAGGCAAGGGGGCCCGGGGCAGGGCGCGTTCTTC. The chain couples TRBV2 to TRBJ2-1, with 7 positions matching TRBD1. The J segment lost 15 bases and the V segment lost 9 bases, leaving 17 bases of the junction unmatched. The CDR3 contains 13 residues. CDR1 is SNHLY, CDR2 FYNNEI, per germline.

J is TRBJ2-5 and V is TRBV5-4; possible D gene TRBD2, 6 bases. CDR3 size: 16 residues. V lost 1 base to trimming and J lost 0 bases, with 13 bases between them. The germline CDR1 and CDR2 sequences are SGHNT and YYREEE (reference sequence). CDR3 sequence (DNA): TGTGCCAGCAGCTTGTTCAGAGGAGGGTACCAAGAGACCCAGTACTTC. It translates to CASSLFRGGYQETQYF.

The J gene is TRBJ2-5, the V gene TRBV14, with D possibly being TRBD1 (5 bases). CDR1 is SGHDN, CDR2 FVKESK, per germline. V lost 1 base to trimming and J lost 3 bases, with 21 bases between them. The CDR3 totals 18 residues. The CDR3 region has the DNA TGTGCCAGCAGCCAAGTACTTCGGGTTTGGGGCGAGGAAGAGACCCAGTACTTC. This encodes CASSQVLRVWGEEETQYF.

V usage is TRBV2 and J usage is TRBJ2-3; D possibly corresponds to TRBD2 (6 bases). Looked up from germline, CDR1 is SNHLY and CDR2 is FYNNEI. Trimming took 1 base from V and 4 from J, leaving 9 bases between them. The CDR3 is made up of 14 amino acids. The CDR3 here is CASSEGRVPDTQYF. CDR3 sequence (DNA): TGTGCCAGCAGTGAAGGGAGGGTTCCAGATACGCAGTATTTT. Supplemented by reference TRBV2 and TRBJ2-3, the full variable domain reads EPEVTQTPSHQVTQMGQEVILRCVPISNHLYFYWYRQILGQKVEFLVSFYNNEISEKSEIFDDQFSVERPDGSNFTLKIRSTKLEDSAMYFCASSEGRVPDTQYFGPGTRLTVL.

The chain links TRBV6-6 to TRBJ2-7; tentatively, D is TRBD1 (6 bases). Germline CDR1 MNHNY, CDR2 SVGAGI (reference sequence). The CDR3 runs 14 residues. Trimming took off 6 bases at V and 5 bases at J, with 17 bases between the two ends. This CDR3 is CASRGDRRRNEQYF. CDR3 nucleotides: TGTGCCAGCAGGGGAGACAGGAGGAGGAACGAGCAGTACTTC.